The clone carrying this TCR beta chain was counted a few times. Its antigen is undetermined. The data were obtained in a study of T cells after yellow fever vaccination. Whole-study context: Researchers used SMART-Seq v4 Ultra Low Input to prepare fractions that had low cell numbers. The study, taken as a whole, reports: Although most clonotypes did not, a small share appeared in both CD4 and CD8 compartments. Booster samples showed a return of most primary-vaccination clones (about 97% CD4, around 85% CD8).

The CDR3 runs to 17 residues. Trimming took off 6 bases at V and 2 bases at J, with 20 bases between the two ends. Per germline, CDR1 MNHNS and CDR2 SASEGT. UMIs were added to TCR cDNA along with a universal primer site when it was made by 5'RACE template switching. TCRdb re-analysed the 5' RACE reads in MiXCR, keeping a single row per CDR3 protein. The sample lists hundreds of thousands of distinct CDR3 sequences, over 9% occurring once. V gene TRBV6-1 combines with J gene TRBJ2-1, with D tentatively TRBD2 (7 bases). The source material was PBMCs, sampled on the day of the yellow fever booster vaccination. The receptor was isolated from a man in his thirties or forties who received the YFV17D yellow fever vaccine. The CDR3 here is CASRTTWGAGAYNEQFF. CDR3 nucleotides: TGTGCCAGCAGGACAACTTGGGGGGCGGGAGCCTACAATGAGCAGTTCTTC.